This T cell receptor beta chain was recorded in a study of cytomegalovirus exposure and HLA in healthy donors. A multiplex PCR was run with 60 Vbeta primers and 13 Jbeta primers. Assay: immunoSEQ multiplex PCR; the TCRdb copy retains only in-frame clones and omits some. The profile shows under 200,000 clones, about four fifths of them singletons. Specimen: PBMCs. The clonotype comes from a boy younger than 10 in good health and CMV-seronegative.

CDR3 in DNA: TGTGCCAGCAGCAAAACCTACGGGACAGACGACAATGAGCAGTTCTTC. It codes for CASSKTYGTDDNEQFF. The chain employs TRBV21-1 and TRBJ2-1; the table's D call of TRBD1 was not tested on the DNA. TRBV21-1 is a recognized pseudogene. The CDR3 is 16 residues long.